The T cell receptor (beta chain) described here comes from a study of blood T cell repertoires in COVID-19. About the research overall: The study drew acute and convalescent COVID-19 samples from the United States, Italy and Spain. Sources were T cells, B-cell-depleted T cells, or PBMCs; the material itself was cDNA or gDNA.

TCRdb's table, derived via immunoSEQ multiplex PCR, lists solely in-frame clones and lacks some. The sample lists about 65,000 clones; 81% were seen once. The V end lost 0 bases, the J end lost 4 bases, and 21 bases lay between the germline ends. The CDR3 consists of 18 residues. Germline V CDR1 and CDR2: SGDLS, YYNGEE. The rearrangement uses TRBV9 and TRBJ2-3, with D possibly TRBD2 on 6 matching bases. This receptor was identified in a man at least 80 years old with acute or convalescent COVID-19. Specimen: peripheral blood. CDR3 bases: TGTGCCAGCAGCGTAGGGGTAAGGCGGGGACCACTAGCAGATACGCAGTATTTT. It codes for CASSVGVRRGPLADTQYF.